These T cell receptor beta chains were read from a single sample in a study of OX40 agonist ivuxolimab in advanced cancers. TCRdb's copy holds only in-frame clones and misses some; the assay was immunoSEQ multiplex PCR. This sample has around 95,000 clones, with 85% to 95% found just once. The starting material was CD4+ or CD8+ T cells sorted from blood, obtained in a trial of the OX40 agonist ivuxolimab. The receptors come from an adult with an advanced solid tumor such as melanoma, head and neck, liver or kidney cancer. Each CDR3 is given with its conserved first and last residue. A D gene is named only where the DNA matches it firmly. Clone size is stated in some rows and not others, as once, few, many or a class when expanded.

J: TRBJ2-7
V: TRBV11-2
D: NA
size: once
DNA: TGTGCCAGCAGCCCCTCGGCGGATAGCTCCTACGAGCAGTACTTC
CDR3: CASSPSADSSYEQYF

J: TRBJ1-5
V: TRBV5-1
D: TRBD1
size: NA
DNA: TGCGCCAGCAGCCCTGGGACAGGAGGATGGAATCAGCCCCAGCATTTT
CDR3: CASSPGTGGWNQPQHF

J: TRBJ2-7
V: TRBV14
D: TRBD2
size: NA
DNA: TGTGCCAGCAGCCAAGTCGTAGCGGGTCGGGACGAGCAGTACTTC
CDR3: CASSQVVAGRDEQYF

J: TRBJ2-7
V: TRBV6-5
D: TRBD2
size: NA
DNA: TGTGCCAGCAGTTACACTATAGCGGGAAAGTACGAGCAGTACTTC
CDR3: CASSYTIAGKYEQYF

J: TRBJ2-3
V: TRBV5-6
D: NA
size: once
DNA: TGTGCCAGCAGCTTGGTTGCTGGGTCGGGACGCACAGATACGCAGTATTTT
CDR3: CASSLVAGSGRTDTQYF

J: TRBJ1-2
V: TRBV28
D: NA
size: NA
DNA: TGTGCCAGCAGTTTACGGCAGGGTGGTGGCTACACCTTC
CDR3: CASSLRQGGGYTF

J: TRBJ1-5
V: TRBV15
D: NA
size: once
DNA: TGTGCCACCAGCCGAGGGTCCGGGGCGAATCAGCCCCAGCATTTT
CDR3: CATSRGSGANQPQHF

J: TRBJ2-7
V: TRBV2
D: NA
size: NA
DNA: TGTGCCAGCAGTGACGGGCCCGAGCAGTACTTC
CDR3: CASSDGPEQYF

J: TRBJ2-5
V: TRBV6-5
D: TRBD2
size: NA
DNA: TGTGCCAGCAAAGAACTAGCGGGGCTCCAAGAGACCCAGTACTTC
CDR3: CASKELAGLQETQYF

J: TRBJ2-3
V: TRBV11-3
D: NA
size: NA
DNA: TGTGCCAGCAGCCCGTACGCAGATACGCAGTATTTT
CDR3: CASSPYADTQYF

J: TRBJ1-1
V: TRBV30
D: NA
size: NA
DNA: TGTGCCTGGACCCCTTTACAGGGCCCCAAAATGAACACTGAAGCTTTCTTT
CDR3: CAWTPLQGPKMNTEAFF

J: TRBJ1-2
V: TRBV5-1
D: TRBD1
size: NA
DNA: TGCGCCAGCAGCCACGATCCAGGACAGGGAGACTATGGCTACACCTTC
CDR3: CASSHDPGQGDYGYTF

J: TRBJ1-5
V: TRBV28
D: NA
size: NA
DNA: TGTGCCAGCAGTCCCCCAGGGCAGAGCCCCAATCAGCCCCAGCATTTT
CDR3: CASSPPGQSPNQPQHF

J: TRBJ2-7
V: TRBV27
D: TRBD1
size: NA
DNA: TGTGCCAGCAGTGTAATAGGGGGCTTTTACGAGCAGTACTTC
CDR3: CASSVIGGFYEQYF

J: TRBJ2-5
V: TRBV6-1
D: NA
size: few
DNA: TGTGCCAGCAGTGCAAGGGGGCAAGAGACCCAGTACTTC
CDR3: CASSARGQETQYF

J: TRBJ2-3
V: TRBV9
D: NA
size: few
DNA: TGTGCCAGCAGCGCTCCCGGGACTTCGGATACGCAGTATTTT
CDR3: CASSAPGTSDTQYF

J: TRBJ2-1
V: TRBV4-3
D: TRBD2
size: NA
DNA: TGCGCCAGCAGCCAGATAGCGGGGGGGATAAGTGAGCAGTTCTTC
CDR3: CASSQIAGGISEQFF

J: TRBJ2-7
V: TRBV5-1
D: TRBD1
size: NA
DNA: TGCGCCAGCAGCTTGCGACTGGACAGGGGTTCCGAGCAGTACTTC
CDR3: CASSLRLDRGSEQYF

J: TRBJ1-5
V: TRBV6-1
D: NA
size: NA
DNA: TGTGCCACCTGTGTGGGAAATCAGCCCCAGCATTTT
CDR3: CATCVGNQPQHF

J: TRBJ1-5
V: TRBV18
D: TRBD1
size: NA
DNA: TGTGCCAGCTCACTTACCGGGACAGGGGGGAATAGCAATCAGCCCCAGCATTTT
CDR3: CASSLTGTGGNSNQPQHF

J: TRBJ1-1
V: TRBV28
D: NA
size: few
DNA: TGTGCCAGCAGTTCGGTCAGAGCTTTCTTT
CDR3: CASSSVRAFF

J: TRBJ2-2
V: TRBV6-5
D: TRBD2
size: NA
DNA: TGTGCCAGCAGGATAGGGACTAGCAGGACCGGGGAGCTGTTTTTT
CDR3: CASRIGTSRTGELFF

J: TRBJ1-2
V: TRBV10-3
D: NA
size: NA
DNA: TGTGCCACCGGCGGGCCCAACTATGGCTACACCTTC
CDR3: CATGGPNYGYTF

J: TRBJ2-3
V: TRBV28
D: NA
size: NA
DNA: TGTGCCAGCAGCAATTCCTGGGACGCCTCAGGGACAGATACGCAGTATTTT
CDR3: CASSNSWDASGTDTQYF

J: TRBJ2-2
V: TRBV2
D: NA
size: NA
DNA: TGTGCCAGCTCTAGAACGAACACCGGGGAGCTGTTTTTT
CDR3: CASSRTNTGELFF

J: TRBJ1-5
V: TRBV4-1
D: NA
size: NA
DNA: TGCGCCAGCAGCCAAGGGGCAGCTTATAGCAATCAGCCCCAGCATTTT
CDR3: CASSQGAAYSNQPQHF

J: TRBJ2-2
V: TRBV7-9
D: NA
size: NA
DNA: TGTGCCAGCAGCACCAGGGACGCTAGCACCGGGGAGCTGTTTTTT
CDR3: CASSTRDASTGELFF

J: TRBJ1-1
V: TRBV5-6
D: TRBD1
size: NA
DNA: TGTGCCAGCAGCGGAGGGACAGCCACTGAAGCTTTCTTT
CDR3: CASSGGTATEAFF

J: TRBJ1-2
V: TRBV30
D: TRBD1
size: NA
DNA: TGTGCCTCCCGGACAGGGCTTGGCTACACCTTC
CDR3: CASRTGLGYTF

J: TRBJ1-1
V: TRBV14
D: NA
size: NA
DNA: TGTGCCAGCAGCCAAGATCGAGGAACAGGGCCGAACACTGAAGCTTTCTTT
CDR3: CASSQDRGTGPNTEAFF

J: TRBJ2-5
V: TRBV11-2
D: TRBD2
size: NA
DNA: TGTGCCAGCAGCTCGAACCTAGCGGGAGGGAGAGAGACCCAGTACTTC
CDR3: CASSSNLAGGRETQYF

J: TRBJ1-1
V: TRBV15
D: NA
size: NA
DNA: TGTGCCACCAGCAGAACCTCAGGGAACACTGAAGCTTTCTTT
CDR3: CATSRTSGNTEAFF

J: TRBJ1-2
V: TRBV7-2
D: NA
size: NA
DNA: TGTGCCAGCAGCCCAGCCGGTAGTAACGGTGGCTACACCTTC
CDR3: CASSPAGSNGGYTF

J: TRBJ2-1
V: TRBV5-1
D: TRBD1
size: NA
DNA: TGCGCCAGCAGCTTAACGACAGGGTCCCCCGATGAGCAGTTCTTC
CDR3: CASSLTTGSPDEQFF

J: TRBJ2-7
V: TRBV5-6
D: TRBD1
size: NA
DNA: TGTGCCAGCAGCTTGACCGGGACAGGAAAGGACGAGCAGTACTTC
CDR3: CASSLTGTGKDEQYF

J: TRBJ2-5
V: TRBV5-8
D: TRBD2
size: NA
DNA: TGTGCCAGCAGCTTGTGGGGTAGCGGGAGGGCCGGAGAGACCCAGTACTTC
CDR3: CASSLWGSGRAGETQYF

J: TRBJ1-3
V: TRBV9
D: NA
size: once
DNA: TGTGCCAGCAGCCCCTTAGAGGGAGGAAACACCATATATTTT
CDR3: CASSPLEGGNTIYF

J: TRBJ1-1
V: TRBV5-1
D: NA
size: once
DNA: TGCGCCAGCAGCTTGGGACATTCCCAGAACACTGAAGCTTTCTTT
CDR3: CASSLGHSQNTEAFF

J: TRBJ1-1
V: TRBV29-1
D: NA
size: once
DNA: TGCAGCGTTGAAGATCTCAGGGCCACTGAAGCTTTCTTT
CDR3: CSVEDLRATEAFF

J: TRBJ2-4
V: TRBV19
D: TRBD2
size: once
DNA: TGTGCCAGTAGTATGGAGGGACTAGACGAAAACATTCAGTACTTC
CDR3: CASSMEGLDENIQYF

J: TRBJ1-5
V: TRBV4-1
D: NA
size: NA
DNA: TGCGCCAGCAGCCTCGAGGGCAGTAATAGCAATCAGCCCCAGCATTTT
CDR3: CASSLEGSNSNQPQHF